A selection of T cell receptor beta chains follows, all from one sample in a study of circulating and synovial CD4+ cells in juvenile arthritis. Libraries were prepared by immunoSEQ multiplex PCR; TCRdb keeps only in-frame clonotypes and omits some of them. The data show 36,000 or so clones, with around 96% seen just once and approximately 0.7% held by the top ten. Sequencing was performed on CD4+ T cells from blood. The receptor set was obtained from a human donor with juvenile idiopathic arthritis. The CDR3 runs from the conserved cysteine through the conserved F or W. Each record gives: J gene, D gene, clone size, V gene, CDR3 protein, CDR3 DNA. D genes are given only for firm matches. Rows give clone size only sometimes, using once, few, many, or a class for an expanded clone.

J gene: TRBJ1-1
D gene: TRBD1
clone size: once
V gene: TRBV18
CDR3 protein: CASLGQGTGTEAFF
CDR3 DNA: TGTGCCAGCTTGGGACAGGGGACGGGCACTGAAGCTTTCTTT

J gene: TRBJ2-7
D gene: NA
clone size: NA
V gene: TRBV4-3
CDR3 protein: CASSFRQDSYEQYF
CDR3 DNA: TGCGCCAGCAGCTTCCGACAGGACTCCTACGAGCAGTACTTC

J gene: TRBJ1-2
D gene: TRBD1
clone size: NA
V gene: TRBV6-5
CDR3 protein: CASRRQGSLYGYTF
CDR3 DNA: TGTGCCAGCAGACGACAGGGGAGCCTCTATGGCTACACCTTC

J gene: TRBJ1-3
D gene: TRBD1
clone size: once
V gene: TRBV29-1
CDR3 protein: CSGLGTASGNTIYF
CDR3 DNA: TGCAGCGGCCTAGGGACAGCCTCTGGAAACACCATATATTTT

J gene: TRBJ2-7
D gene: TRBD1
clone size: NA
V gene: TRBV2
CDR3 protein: CASSAGQGPYEQYF
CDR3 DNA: TGTGCCAGCAGCGCGGGACAGGGACCGTACGAGCAGTACTTC

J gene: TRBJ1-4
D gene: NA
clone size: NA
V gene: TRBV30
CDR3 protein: CAWSVRGTNEKLFF
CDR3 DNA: TGTGCCTGGAGTGTGAGGGGGACTAATGAAAAACTGTTTTTT

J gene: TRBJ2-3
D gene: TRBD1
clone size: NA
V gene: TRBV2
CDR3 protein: CASSTDRGQTDTQYF
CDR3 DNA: TGTGCCAGCAGTACGGACAGGGGGCAGACAGATACGCAGTATTTT

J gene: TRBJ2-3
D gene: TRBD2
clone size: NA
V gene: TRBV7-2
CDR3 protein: CASSLGLAGAYRPDTQYF
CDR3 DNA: TGTGCCAGCAGCTTAGGGCTAGCGGGGGCCTATCGGCCAGATACGCAGTATTTT

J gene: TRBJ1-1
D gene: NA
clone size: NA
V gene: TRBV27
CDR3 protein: CASSPGLVNTEAFF
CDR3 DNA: TGTGCCAGCAGTCCGGGACTCGTAAACACTGAAGCTTTCTTT

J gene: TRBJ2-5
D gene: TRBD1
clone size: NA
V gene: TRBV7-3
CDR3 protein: CASSSTGTGKETQYF
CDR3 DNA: TGTGCCAGCAGCTCTACCGGGACAGGCAAAGAGACCCAGTACTTC

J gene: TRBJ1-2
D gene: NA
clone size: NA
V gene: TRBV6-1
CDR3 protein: CASMGVIHYGYTF
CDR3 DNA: TGTGCCAGCATGGGAGTTATTCACTATGGCTACACCTTC

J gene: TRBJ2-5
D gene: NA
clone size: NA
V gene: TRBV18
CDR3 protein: CASSPWQNQETQYF
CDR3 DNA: TGTGCCAGCTCACCCTGGCAGAACCAAGAGACCCAGTACTTC

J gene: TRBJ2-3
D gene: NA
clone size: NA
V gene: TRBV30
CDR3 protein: CAWTRGYTDTQYF
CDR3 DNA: TGTGCCTGGACCAGAGGGTATACAGATACGCAGTATTTT

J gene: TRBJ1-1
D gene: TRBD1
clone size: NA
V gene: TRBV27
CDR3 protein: CASSFWDRAKGTEAFF
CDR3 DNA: TGTGCCAGCAGTTTTTGGGACAGGGCGAAAGGCACTGAAGCTTTCTTT

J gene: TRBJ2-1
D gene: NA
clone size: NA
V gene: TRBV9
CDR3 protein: CASSAGSYNEQFF
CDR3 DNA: TGTGCCAGCAGCGCCGGGTCGTACAATGAGCAGTTCTTC

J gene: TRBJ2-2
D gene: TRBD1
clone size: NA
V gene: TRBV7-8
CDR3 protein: CASSLSRGDRFSGELFF
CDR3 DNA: TGTGCCAGCAGCTTATCGAGGGGGGACAGGTTCTCCGGGGAGCTGTTTTTT

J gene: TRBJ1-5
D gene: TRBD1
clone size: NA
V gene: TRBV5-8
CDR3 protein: CASSLEQGAGRNQPQHF
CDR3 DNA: TGTGCCAGCAGCTTGGAACAGGGGGCTGGTCGCAATCAGCCCCAGCATTTT

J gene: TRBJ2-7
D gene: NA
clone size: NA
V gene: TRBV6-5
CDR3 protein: CASSYSTGQPTYEQYF
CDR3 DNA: TGTGCCAGCAGTTACTCGACCGGACAGCCTACCTACGAGCAGTACTTC

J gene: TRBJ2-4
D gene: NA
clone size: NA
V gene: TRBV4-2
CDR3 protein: CASSQGGKLAKNIQYF
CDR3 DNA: TGTGCCAGCAGCCAAGGCGGGAAACTAGCCAAAAACATTCAGTACTTC

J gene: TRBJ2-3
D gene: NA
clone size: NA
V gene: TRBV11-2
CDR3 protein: CASSSRASTDTQYF
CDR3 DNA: TGTGCCAGCAGCTCGAGGGCTAGCACAGATACGCAGTATTTT

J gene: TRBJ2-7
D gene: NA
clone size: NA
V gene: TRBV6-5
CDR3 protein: CASSLERGPTYEQYF
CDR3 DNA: TGTGCCAGCAGTTTAGAGCGCGGTCCCACCTACGAGCAGTACTTC

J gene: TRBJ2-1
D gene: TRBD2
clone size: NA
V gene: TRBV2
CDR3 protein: CASILGRANDEQFF
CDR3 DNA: TGTGCCAGCATCCTCGGGAGGGCTAACGATGAGCAGTTCTTC

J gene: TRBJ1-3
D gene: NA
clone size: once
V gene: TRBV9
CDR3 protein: CASSVEAGYGNTIYF
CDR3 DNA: TGTGCCAGCAGCGTAGAGGCAGGGTATGGAAACACCATATATTTT

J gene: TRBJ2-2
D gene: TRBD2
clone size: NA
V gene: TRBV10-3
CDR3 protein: CAISASASGNTGELFF
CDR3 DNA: TGTGCCATCAGCGCCTCCGCTAGCGGGAACACCGGGGAGCTGTTTTTT

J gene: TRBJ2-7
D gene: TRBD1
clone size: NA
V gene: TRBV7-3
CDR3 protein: CASSSDPGQGAYEQYF
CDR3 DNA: TGTGCCAGCAGCTCAGACCCGGGACAGGGAGCCTACGAGCAGTACTTC

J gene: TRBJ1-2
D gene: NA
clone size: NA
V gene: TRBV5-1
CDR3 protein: CASSLETTPGYGYTF
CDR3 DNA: TGCGCCAGCAGCTTGGAGACCACGCCAGGCTATGGCTACACCTTC

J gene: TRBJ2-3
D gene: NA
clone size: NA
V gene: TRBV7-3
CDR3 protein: CASSLSGSRDTQYF
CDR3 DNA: TGTGCCAGCAGCTTATCCGGGTCTCGGGATACGCAGTATTTT

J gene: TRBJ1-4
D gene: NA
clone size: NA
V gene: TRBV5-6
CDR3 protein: CASSSLIGPPGEKLFF
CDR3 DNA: TGTGCCAGCAGCTCGTTAATAGGACCGCCGGGGGAAAAACTGTTTTTT

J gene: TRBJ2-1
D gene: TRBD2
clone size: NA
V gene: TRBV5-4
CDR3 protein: CASSLLLAGNNEQFF
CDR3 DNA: TGTGCCAGCAGCTTGCTACTAGCGGGGAACAATGAGCAGTTCTTC

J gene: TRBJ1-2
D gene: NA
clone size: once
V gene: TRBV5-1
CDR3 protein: CASSLALGVGGYTF
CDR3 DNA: TGCGCCAGCAGCTTGGCATTAGGGGTAGGGGGCTACACCTTC

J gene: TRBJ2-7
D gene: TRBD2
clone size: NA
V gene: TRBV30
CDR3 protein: CAWRAAGGSYEQYF
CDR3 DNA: TGTGCCTGGAGGGCAGCGGGGGGATCCTACGAGCAGTACTTC

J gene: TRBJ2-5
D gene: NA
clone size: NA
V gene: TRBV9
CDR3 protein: CASSALPGEQETQYF
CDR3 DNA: TGTGCCAGCAGCGCCCTCCCGGGGGAACAAGAGACCCAGTACTTC

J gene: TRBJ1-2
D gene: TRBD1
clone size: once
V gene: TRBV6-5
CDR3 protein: CASRAPGQGHGYTF
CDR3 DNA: TGTGCCAGCAGGGCTCCGGGACAGGGCCATGGCTACACCTTC

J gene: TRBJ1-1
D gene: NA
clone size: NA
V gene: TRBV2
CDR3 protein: CASKQHDWRLTEWTEAFF
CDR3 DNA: TGTGCCAGCAAGCAACACGACTGGCGGCTTACTGAATGGACTGAAGCTTTCTTT

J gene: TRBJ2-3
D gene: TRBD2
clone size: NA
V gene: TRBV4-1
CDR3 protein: CASSQEPGLAGKGTDTQYF
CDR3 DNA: TGCGCCAGCAGCCAAGAACCGGGACTAGCGGGGAAGGGCACAGATACGCAGTATTTT

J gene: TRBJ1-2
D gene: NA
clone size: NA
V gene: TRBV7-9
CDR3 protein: CASSLDSRGYTF
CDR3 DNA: TGTGCCAGCAGCTTAGACAGTAGGGGCTACACCTTC

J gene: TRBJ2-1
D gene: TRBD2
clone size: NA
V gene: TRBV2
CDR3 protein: CASSGGGSSYNEQFF
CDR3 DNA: TGTGCCAGCAGTGGCGGGGGAAGCTCCTACAATGAGCAGTTCTTC